The entry below describes one T cell receptor (beta chain). Its antigen is as yet unknown. TCRdb re-called the reads through MiXCR, storing one row per CDR3 protein. The sample yields just under 500,000 distinct CDR3 sequences, around 35% seen once. The V gene lost 5 bases and the J gene lost 2 bases, with 16 bases spanning the gap. Germline assignment: CDR1 SGHVS and CDR2 FQNEAQ. The CDR3 totals 16 residues. These data come from a study of T cell repertoires in cytomegalovirus infection. Looking at the study overall: CMV epitopes, recently identified HLA-C-restricted and well-studied HLA-B-restricted, were used. Study-wide points: HLA-C-restricted, CMV-specific TCR beta clonotypes were dominant ex vivo. Carriers of CMV and the relevant HLA type were discriminated by public TCR beta frequency.

The specimen was cultured PBMCs, collected from culture after CMV antigen stimulation. This clonotype was obtained from a human donor in good health (CMV status not recorded). Some clones in this sample may be carry-over from other donors' samples. This sequence joins TRBV7-8 and TRBJ2-1; D may correspond to TRBD1 or TRBD2 (5 bases each). The CDR3 is CASSPRDAPPYNEQFF. The CDR3, as DNA: TGTGCCAGCAGCCCCCGGGACGCCCCTCCCTACAATGAGCAGTTCTTC.